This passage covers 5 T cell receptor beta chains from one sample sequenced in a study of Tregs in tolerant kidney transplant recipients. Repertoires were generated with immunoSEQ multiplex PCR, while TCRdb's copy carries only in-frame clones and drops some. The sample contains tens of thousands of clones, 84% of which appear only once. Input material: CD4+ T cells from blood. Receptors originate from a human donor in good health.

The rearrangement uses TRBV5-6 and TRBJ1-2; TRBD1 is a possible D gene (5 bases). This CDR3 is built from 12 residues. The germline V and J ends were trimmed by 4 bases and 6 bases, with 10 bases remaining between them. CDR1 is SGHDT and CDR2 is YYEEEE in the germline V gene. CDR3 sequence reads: CASSPWGHGYTF. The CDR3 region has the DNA TGTGCCAGCAGCCCCTGGGGACATGGCTACACCTTC.

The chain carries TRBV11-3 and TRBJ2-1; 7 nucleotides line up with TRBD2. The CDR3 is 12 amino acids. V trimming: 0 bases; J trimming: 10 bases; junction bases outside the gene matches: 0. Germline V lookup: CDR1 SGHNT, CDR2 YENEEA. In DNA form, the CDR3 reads TGTGCCAGCAGCTTAGACGGGAGGGAGCAGTTCTTC. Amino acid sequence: CASSLDGREQFF.

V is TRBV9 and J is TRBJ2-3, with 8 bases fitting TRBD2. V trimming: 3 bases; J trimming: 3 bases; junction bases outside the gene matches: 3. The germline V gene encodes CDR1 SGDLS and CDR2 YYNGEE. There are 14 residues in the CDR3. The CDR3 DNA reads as TGTGCCAGCAGCGCCACTAGCGGTACAGATACGCAGTATTTT. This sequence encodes CASSATSGTDTQYF. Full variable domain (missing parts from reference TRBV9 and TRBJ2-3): DSGVTQTPKHLITATGQRVTLRCSPRSGDLSVYWYQQSLDQGLQFLIQYYNGEERAKGNILERFSAQQFPDLHSELNLSSLELGDSALYFCASSATSGTDTQYFGPGTRLTVL.

Here the CDR3 DNA reads TGTGCCACCAGCAGAGAGACTTCGAAATCAGGGGCCTATGGCTACACCTTC. Its translation is CATSRETSKSGAYGYTF. J is TRBJ1-2 and V is TRBV15; TRBD1 might be the D (6 bases). Germline V gives CDR1 LNHNV, CDR2 YYDKDF (reference sequence). The CDR3 has 17 amino acids. V lost 0 bases to trimming and J lost 4 bases, with 18 bases between them.

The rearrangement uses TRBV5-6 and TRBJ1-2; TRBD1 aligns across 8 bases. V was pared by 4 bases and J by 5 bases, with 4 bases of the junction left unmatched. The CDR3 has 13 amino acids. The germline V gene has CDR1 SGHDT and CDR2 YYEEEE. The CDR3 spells CASSPGQGYGYTF. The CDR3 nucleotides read TGTGCCAGCAGCCCCGGACAGGGTTATGGCTACACCTTC. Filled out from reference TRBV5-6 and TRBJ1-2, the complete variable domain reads DAGVTQSPTHLIKTRGQQVTLRCSPKSGHDTVSWYQQALGQGPQFIFQYYEEEERQRGNFPDRFSGHQFPNYSSELNVNALLLGDSALYLCASSPGQGYGYTFGSGTRLTVV.